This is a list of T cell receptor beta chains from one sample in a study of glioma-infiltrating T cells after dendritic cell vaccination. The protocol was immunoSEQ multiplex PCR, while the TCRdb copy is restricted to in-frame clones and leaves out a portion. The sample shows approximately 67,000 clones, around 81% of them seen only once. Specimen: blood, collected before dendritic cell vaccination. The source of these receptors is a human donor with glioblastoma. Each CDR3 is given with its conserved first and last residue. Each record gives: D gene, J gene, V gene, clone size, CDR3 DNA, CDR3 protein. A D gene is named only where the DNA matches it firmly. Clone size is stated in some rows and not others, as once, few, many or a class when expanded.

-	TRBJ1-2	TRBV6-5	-	TGTGCCAGCAGGGCAGGTTGGGGGGGTGCTGGCTACACCTTC	CASRAGWGGAGYTF
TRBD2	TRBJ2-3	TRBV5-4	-	TGTGCCAGCAGCCCCCGGACTAGCGGGGGGATCTCAGATACGCAGTATTTT	CASSPRTSGGISDTQYF
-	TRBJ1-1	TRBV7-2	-	TGTGCCAGCAGCCTCGGACAGCCAACTGAAGCTTTCTTT	CASSLGQPTEAFF
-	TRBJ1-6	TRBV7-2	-	TGTGCCAGCAGCCTCCAGGGTTCGGGGGATTCACCCCTCCACTTT	CASSLQGSGDSPLHF
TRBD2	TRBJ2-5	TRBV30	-	TGTGCCTGGAGTGTTCTAGCGGGGTTCCAAGAGACCCAGTACTTC	CAWSVLAGFQETQYF
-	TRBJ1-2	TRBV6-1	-	TGTGCCAGCAGCCCCGTTCGAGGCCAAGGCTACACCTTC	CASSPVRGQGYTF
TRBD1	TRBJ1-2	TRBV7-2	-	TGTGCCAGCACCCGCGGCCAGGGACAGGGGGCCAGCTATGGCTACACCTTC	CASTRGQGQGASYGYTF
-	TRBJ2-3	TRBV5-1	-	TGCGCCAGCAGCTTGGAAACGAGAGATACGCAGTATTTT	CASSLETRDTQYF
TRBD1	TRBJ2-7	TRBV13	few	TGTGCCAGCAGCCTAGGGACAGGGTTCTACGAGCAGTACTTC	CASSLGTGFYEQYF
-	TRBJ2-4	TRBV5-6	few	TGTGCCAGCAGCTTGGGGAGAAGCTTAGCCAAAAACATTCAGTACTTC	CASSLGRSLAKNIQYF
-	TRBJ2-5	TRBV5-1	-	TGCGCCAGCAGCTGGTGGGGCGGTGCGGAGACCCAGTACTTC	CASSWWGGAETQYF
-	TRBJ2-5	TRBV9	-	TGTGCCAGCAGCGTAGTAGGCGGGGAAGAGACCCAGTACTTC	CASSVVGGEETQYF
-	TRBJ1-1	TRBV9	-	TGTGCCAGCAGCGCAGACGGTTGGGCTACGAACACTGAAGCTTTCTTT	CASSADGWATNTEAFF
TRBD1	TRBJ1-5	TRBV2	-	TGTGCCAGCAGTGAAGCGACAGGGGGCGAACAGCCCCAGCATTTT	CASSEATGGEQPQHF
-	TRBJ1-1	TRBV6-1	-	TGTGCCAGCAGTGAAGAAGGTGAGGAAACTGAAGCTTTCTTT	CASSEEGEETEAFF
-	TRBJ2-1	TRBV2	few	TGTGCCAGCATCACCTCGCCCGGTTACAATGAGCAGTTCTTC	CASITSPGYNEQFF
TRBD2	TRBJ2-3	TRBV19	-	TGTGCCAGTAGTATCGGTAGCGGGGGCGGCCCCATTAGCACAGATACGCAGTATTTT	CASSIGSGGGPISTDTQYF
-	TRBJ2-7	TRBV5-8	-	TGTGCCAGCAGCTTGGGTCTGCGGAGTTTCTCCGAGCAGTACTTC	CASSLGLRSFSEQYF
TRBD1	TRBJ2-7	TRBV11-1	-	TGTGCCAGCAGCTTAGCTGTGGACAGGTTCTACGAGCAGTACTTC	CASSLAVDRFYEQYF
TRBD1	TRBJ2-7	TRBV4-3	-	TGCGCCAGCAGCCAAGAATCGACAGGGGGAGCCTACGAGCAGTACTTC	CASSQESTGGAYEQYF
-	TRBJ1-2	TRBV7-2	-	TGTGCCAGCAGCTTAGGGACAGAAAATTATGGCTACACCTTC	CASSLGTENYGYTF
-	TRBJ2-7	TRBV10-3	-	TGTGCCATCAGTGACCCACAGAGCGAGCAGTACTTC	CAISDPQSEQYF
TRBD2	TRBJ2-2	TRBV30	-	TGTGCCGGCGCTCTAGCGGGGGGGACCGGGGAGCTGTTTTTT	CAGALAGGTGELFF
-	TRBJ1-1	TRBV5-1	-	TGCGCCAGCAGCTACGGGACTGCGAACACTGAAGCTTTCTTT	CASSYGTANTEAFF
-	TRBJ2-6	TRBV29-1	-	TGCAGCGTTGGTATCGGCTCTGGGGCCAACGTCCTGACTTTC	CSVGIGSGANVLTF
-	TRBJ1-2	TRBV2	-	TGTGCCAGTAGATGGGACACCTCCTATGGCTACACCTTC	CASRWDTSYGYTF
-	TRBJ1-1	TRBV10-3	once	TGTGCCATCAGTGTGAACAGGAACACTGAAGCTTTCTTT	CAISVNRNTEAFF
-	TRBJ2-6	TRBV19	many	TGTGCCAGTAGTACCCAGGGGGGGACTAGGGATGGGGCCAACGTCCTGACTTTC	CASSTQGGTRDGANVLTF
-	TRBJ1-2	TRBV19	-	TGTGCCAGTAGTATAGAGTACGGAGGGGCAAACTATGGCTACACCTTC	CASSIEYGGANYGYTF
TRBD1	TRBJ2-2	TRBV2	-	TGTGCCAGCACTGGGACAGTCCCCGGGGAGCTGTTTTTT	CASTGTVPGELFF
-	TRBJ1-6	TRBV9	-	TGTGCCAGCAGCGTAGGAGTCGAGGGTTCACCCCTCCACTTT	CASSVGVEGSPLHF
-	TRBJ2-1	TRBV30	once	TGTGCCTGGCGGGGCGGGGTAGGGGCTTGGGAGCAGTTCTTC	CAWRGGVGAWEQFF
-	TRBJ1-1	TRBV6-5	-	TGTGCCAGCAGGCACCGGGACATCACTGAAGCTTTCTTT	CASRHRDITEAFF
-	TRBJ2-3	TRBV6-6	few	TGTGCCAGCAGCCTTAAAAACGACAACACAGATACGCAGTATTTT	CASSLKNDNTDTQYF
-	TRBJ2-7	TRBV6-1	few	TGTGCCAGCAGGGACAGCTCCTACGAGCAGTACTTC	CASRDSSYEQYF
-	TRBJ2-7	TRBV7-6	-	TGTGCCAGCAGCTTAGCCCCCCCCTCCGAGCAGTACTTC	CASSLAPPSEQYF
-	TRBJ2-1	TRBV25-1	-	TGTGCCAGCAGTGAATTGGGAGAGAGGGGAGGTGAGCAGTTCTTC	CASSELGERGGEQFF
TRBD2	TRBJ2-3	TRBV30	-	TGTGCCTGGAACGTAGCGGGGGCCCGCACAGATACGCAGTATTTT	CAWNVAGARTDTQYF
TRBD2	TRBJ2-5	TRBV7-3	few	TGTGCCAGCAGCTTAGAGCGGGGCCTCCAAGAGACCCAGTACTTC	CASSLERGLQETQYF
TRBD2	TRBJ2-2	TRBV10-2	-	TGCGCCAGCAGTGAGGTGCGGGGGAGCACCGGGGAGCTGTTTTTT	CASSEVRGSTGELFF